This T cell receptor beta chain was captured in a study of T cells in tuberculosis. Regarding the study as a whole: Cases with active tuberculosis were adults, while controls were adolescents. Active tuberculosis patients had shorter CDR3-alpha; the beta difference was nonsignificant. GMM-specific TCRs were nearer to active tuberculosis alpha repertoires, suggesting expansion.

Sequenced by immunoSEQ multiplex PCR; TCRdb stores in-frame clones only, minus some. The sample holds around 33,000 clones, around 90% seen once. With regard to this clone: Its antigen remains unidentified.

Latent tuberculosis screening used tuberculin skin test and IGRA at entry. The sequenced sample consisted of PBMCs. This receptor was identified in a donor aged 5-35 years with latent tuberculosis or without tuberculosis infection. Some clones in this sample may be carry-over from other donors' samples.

The DNA of the CDR3 is TGTGCCAGCAGCTTAAAGGAACCGGGGACCTACGAGCAGTACTTC. It yields the protein CASSLKEPGTYEQYF. This sequence joins TRBV7-9 and TRBJ2-7, with D perhaps TRBD2 (5 bases). The germline V gene has CDR1 SEHNR and CDR2 FQNEAQ (reference sequence). Trimming took 2 bases from V and 2 from J, leaving 13 bases between them. This CDR3 contains 15 residues. The full variable domain, with the rest looked up from reference TRBV7-9 and TRBJ2-7, is DTGVSQNPRHKITKRGQNVTFRCDPISEHNRLYWYRQTLGQGPEFLTYFQNEAQLEKSRLLSDRFSAERPKGSFSTLEIQRTEQGDSAMYLCASSLKEPGTYEQYFGPGTRLTVT.